Sequencing of this TCR beta chain was carried out in a study of tumor-infiltrating lymphocytes in primary liver carcinoma. Study overall: The tumors, T1-T3 N0M0 lesions, were about 4.2 to 11 cm across. Productive TCRbeta read yields ran from roughly 3.5 to 7 million per sample and were similar between tissues. Points from the study as a whole: Tumors and blood were compared for top-250-clone fraction, and tumors had the significantly higher value (p = 0.039). Tumor region pairs showed greater overlap than either tumor-adjacent or tumor-blood pairs did.

Starting material of around 460 ng total RNA yielded TCR beta cDNA via a constant-region primer. ARM-PCR was slightly modified, and three nested multiplex PCR rounds with it gave rise to the TCR beta libraries. The study ran its first two PCR rounds for nine to eleven cycles each, using TRBV1-TRBV30 forward primers and a C-beta reverse primer. TCRdb recomputed calls from the multiplex PCR reads with MiXCR, one row per CDR3 protein. Found here are 90,000 to 150,000 distinct CDR3 sequences, about two thirds of them singletons; the top ten hold 8.1%. Without any cell sorting, roughly 20-32 mg of bulk tissue yielded co-extracted RNA and DNA. This CDR3 comprises 16 residues. Germline assignment: CDR1 SGHAT and CDR2 FQNNGV. In the case of this clonotype: Its matching antigen is unknown. The junction departs from germline at one end; a sequencing error may be responsible.

Material: tumor-adjacent normal liver tissue. The chain is built from TRBV11-2 and TRBJ2-5, with D perhaps matching TRBD2 (5 bases). The source of this sequence is a woman in her sixties or seventies with primary liver carcinoma and hepatitis B virus infection. This CDR3 reads CASSLDLGSNEETQNF. The CDR3 DNA is TGTGCCAGCAGCCTAGATCTGGGGAGTAACGAAGAGACCCAGAACTTC. Drawing the rest from reference TRBV11-2 and TRBJ2-5, the complete variable domain is EAGVAQSPRYKIIEKRQSVAFWCNPISGHATLYWYQQILGQGPKLLIQFQNNGVVDDSQLPKDRFSAERLKGVDSTLKIQPAKLEDSAVYLCASSLDLGSNEETQNFGPGTRLLVL.